Listed here are 14 T cell receptor beta chains from one sample, sequenced in a study of T cell responses to AZD1222 COVID-19 vaccine. Produced via immunoSEQ multiplex PCR; TCRdb's table is partial and in-frame only. The repertoire holds under 150,000 clones, 75% to 90% seen once, with 2.5% to 3% in the top ten. The sample was peripheral blood, taken 28 days after the second AZD1222 dose. Source of these receptors: an adult who received the AZD1222 COVID-19 vaccine.

About this clone: Other DNA sequences from this sample encode an identical CDR3 as well. As DNA, the CDR3 is TGTGCCACCAGCAGAGATCGGGGCTACGAGCAGTACTTC. Amino acids: CATSRDRGYEQYF. The V gene is TRBV15, the J gene TRBJ2-7, with D maybe TRBD2 (5 bases). V was clipped by 0 bases and J by 3 bases, with 6 bases between them. Germline V gene data show CDR1 as LNHNV and CDR2 as YYDKDF (reference sequence). This CDR3 region has 13 residues. The entire variable domain, with the rest obtained from reference TRBV15 and TRBJ2-7, is as follows: DAMVIQNPRYQVTQFGKPVTLSCSQTLNHNVMYWYQQKSSQAPKLLFHYYDKDFNNEADTPDNFQSRRPNTSFCFLDIRSPGLGDTAMYLCATSRDRGYEQYFGPGTRLTVT.

In this sample, this clone turned up once. The chain has TRBV6-4 and TRBJ1-2; no firm D call. This CDR3 is 15 amino acids long. Per the germline V gene, CDR1 is MRHNA and CDR2 is SNTAGT. Trimming took 5 bases from V and 2 from J, leaving 15 bases between them. The CDR3 region is CASSLSYSANYGYTF. The CDR3 DNA reads as TGTGCCAGCAGTTTGTCTTACAGCGCCAACTATGGCTACACCTTC.

The chain employs TRBV6-1 and TRBJ2-2; D is uncertain. Germline V gene data show CDR1 as MNHNS and CDR2 as SASEGT. Trimming removed 4 bases at V and 6 bases at J, with 18 bases between. The CDR3 extends over 16 amino acids. CDR3 amino acids: CASSVFVESVAGELFF. CDR3 DNA sequence: TGTGCCAGCAGTGTCTTCGTGGAATCGGTGGCCGGGGAGCTGTTTTTT.

The J gene is TRBJ1-4, the V gene TRBV25-1; D not certain. V lost 5 bases and J lost 10, with 11 bases in between. Germline V gives CDR1 MGHDK, CDR2 SYGVNS. This CDR3 comprises 12 residues. For the CDR3, the DNA is TGTGCCAGCAGTCCCCCCCTGGGAAAACTGTTTTTT. Residues: CASSPPLGKLFF.

The chain links TRBV18 to TRBJ2-7; weak D call: TRBD1 (5 bases). CDR1 is KGHSH, CDR2 LQKENI, per germline. The CDR3 runs to 13 residues. With 4 bases removed from V and 6 bases from J, the gap between germline ends came to 13 bases. The CDR3 coding sequence is TGTGCCAGCTCACAGACAGTTTCTACCGAGCAGTACTTC. Translated: CASSQTVSTEQYF.

This rearrangement joins TRBV5-1 to TRBJ2-3, with a weak D call TRBD1 (6 bases). Per the germline V gene, CDR1 is SGHRS and CDR2 is YFSETQ. CDR3 length: 18 residues. Trimming removed 0 bases at V and 0 bases at J, with 17 bases between. Here the CDR3 reads CASSLGGGRGTSTDTQYF. CDR3 sequence (DNA): TGCGCCAGCAGCTTGGGTGGGGGCCGCGGAACTAGCACAGATACGCAGTATTTT.

The chain combines TRBV19 with TRBJ1-5, with a weak D call TRBD1 (5 bases). There are 13 residues in the CDR3. V lost 0 bases to trimming and J lost 8 bases, with 8 bases between them. Germline CDR1 and CDR2: LNHDA and SQIVND (reference sequence). The CDR3 nucleotides are TGTGCCAGTAGTATAGACAGGGTAGAGCCCCAGCATTTT. Translating it yields CASSIDRVEPQHF.

This clone was observed a handful of times. This chain joins TRBV6-4 and TRBJ2-2, with 10 nucleotides matching TRBD2. The germline V gene encodes CDR1 MRHNA and CDR2 SNTAGT. CDR3 length: 15 amino acids. V trimming: 4 bases; J trimming: 3 bases; junction bases outside the gene matches: 2. In DNA form, the CDR3 reads TGTGCCAGCAGTGCCGGGACTAGCGACACCGGGGAGCTGTTTTTT. Translated, it gives CASSAGTSDTGELFF.

The chain uses TRBV5-1 and TRBJ1-1, with 7 bases identical to TRBD1. The CDR3 is 14 residues long. The junction had 6 bases not matched to a gene; V was cut back by 3 bases and J by 4 bases. Germline assignment: CDR1 SGHRS and CDR2 YFSETQ. CDR3 coding DNA: TGCGCCAGCAGCTCTACAGGGGTACCCACTGAAGCTTTCTTT. Amino acid sequence: CASSSTGVPTEAFF.

To note about this clone: An end of the junction differs from the germline gene, which may be a read error. CDR3 in DNA: TGTGCCAGCAGTTTTGGGGATATCAACTCTGGCTACACCTTC. Translation: CASSFGDINSGYTF. The rearrangement joins TRBV28 to TRBJ1-2, with D unresolved. The CDR3 runs 14 residues. Germline CDR1 and CDR2: MDHEN and SYDVKM.

On this clone itself: A read error is possible here, since a much larger clone lies one base away. Different DNA sequences within this sample yield the same CDR3. This rearrangement joins TRBV5-6 to TRBJ2-7; D possibly uses TRBD1 or TRBD2 (7 bases each). This CDR3 comprises 14 residues. Germline assignment: CDR1 SGHDT and CDR2 YYEEEE. Trimming removed 6 bases at V and 7 bases at J, with 20 bases between. The CDR3 loop is CASTSQGGRREQYF. Written as DNA, the CDR3 is TGTGCCAGCACCTCTCAGGGGGGGCGGAGGGAGCAGTACTTC.

This chain links TRBV9 with TRBJ1-6; no firm D call. Germline V gene lookup returns CDR1 SGDLS and CDR2 YYNGEE. V lost 0 bases, J lost 9 bases, and 13 bases lay in between. There are 15 residues in the CDR3. This CDR3 reads CASSVGGFALSPLHF. CDR3 DNA: TGTGCCAGCAGCGTAGGCGGATTTGCCCTTTCACCCCTCCACTTT.

The rearrangement joins TRBV7-3 to TRBJ2-5, with 8 bases that match TRBD1. The ends lost 2 bases at V and 4 bases at J; junction bases unmatched: 3. Germline lookup yields CDR1 SGHTA and CDR2 FQGTGA. The CDR3 has 14 residues. The CDR3 DNA is TGTGCCAGCAGCTTAGCAGGGGGCGGAGAGACCCAGTACTTC. This codes for CASSLAGGGETQYF.

DNA of the CDR3: TGCGCCAGCCGCTACGGCGGATCGAACACTGAAGCTTTCTTT. Encoded protein: CASRYGGSNTEAFF. The chain joins TRBV5-1 to TRBJ1-1; D remains unclear. The length of the CDR3 is 14 residues. The germline V and J ends were trimmed by 7 bases and 1 base, with 14 bases remaining between them. The germline V gene encodes CDR1 SGHRS and CDR2 YFSETQ.